This note documents a single T cell receptor beta chain sequence. Antigen unknown. The sample is drawn from a study of post-analysis software for immune sequencing data. Study summary: Multiple sclerosis in the patients followed relapsing-remitting, secondary progressive and progressive-relapsing courses. Study observations and caveats: For normalized Chao1 diversity, multiple sclerosis patients scored significantly lower than controls did. F measure clustering grouped samples strongly by preparation batch. Patients carried roughly 5 TRBV segments more frequently than controls did, and TRBV5-6, TRBV5-1 and TRBV20-1 were among them.

The J segment lost 5 bases and the V segment lost 0 bases, leaving 13 bases of the junction unmatched. CDR3 length: 18 amino acids. CDR1 and CDR2 (germline): LGHNA, YNFKEQ. The authors incorporated unique molecular identifiers into the TCR beta cDNA libraries. Roughly 0.5 million cDNA molecules were obtained from around 1 to 10 million T cells. TCRdb used MiXCR to reprocess the PCR reads, holding one entry per CDR3 protein. Of 350,000 to 500,000 distinct CDR3 sequences in the sample, roughly 38% are singletons; the top ten hold less than 10%. The TCR originated in a girl aged 2 to 10 with multiple sclerosis. The source material was blood. V usage is TRBV4-2 and J usage is TRBJ1-2, with 9 bases matching TRBD1. The chain's CDR3 is CASSQEKRWDRAGYGYTF. In DNA form, the CDR3 reads TGTGCCAGCAGCCAAGAAAAAAGGTGGGACAGGGCGGGATATGGCTACACCTTC.